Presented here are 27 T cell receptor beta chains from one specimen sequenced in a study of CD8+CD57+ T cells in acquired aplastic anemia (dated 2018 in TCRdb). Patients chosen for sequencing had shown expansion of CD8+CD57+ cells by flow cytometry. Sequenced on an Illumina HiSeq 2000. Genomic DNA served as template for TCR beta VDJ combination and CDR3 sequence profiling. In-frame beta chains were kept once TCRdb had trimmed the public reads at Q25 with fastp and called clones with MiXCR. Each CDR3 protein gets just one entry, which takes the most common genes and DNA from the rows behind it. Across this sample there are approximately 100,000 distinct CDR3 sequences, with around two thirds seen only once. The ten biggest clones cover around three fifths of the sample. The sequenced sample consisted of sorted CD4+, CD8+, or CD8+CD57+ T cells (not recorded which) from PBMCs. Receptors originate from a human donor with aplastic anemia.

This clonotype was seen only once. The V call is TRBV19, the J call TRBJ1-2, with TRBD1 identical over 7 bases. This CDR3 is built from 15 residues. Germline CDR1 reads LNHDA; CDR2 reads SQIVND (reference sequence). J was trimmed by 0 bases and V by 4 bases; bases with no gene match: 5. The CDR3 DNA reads TGTGCCAGTAGTAGAAACAGGGGTGCTAACTATGGCTACACCTTC. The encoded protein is CASSRNRGANYGYTF.

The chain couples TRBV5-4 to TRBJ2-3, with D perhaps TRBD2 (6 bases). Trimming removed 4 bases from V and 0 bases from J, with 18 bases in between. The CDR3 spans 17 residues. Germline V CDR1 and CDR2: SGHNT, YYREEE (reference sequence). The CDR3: CASSHGGAAGSTDTQYF. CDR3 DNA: TGTGCCAGCAGCCACGGAGGGGCAGCCGGGAGCACAGATACGCAGTATTTT.

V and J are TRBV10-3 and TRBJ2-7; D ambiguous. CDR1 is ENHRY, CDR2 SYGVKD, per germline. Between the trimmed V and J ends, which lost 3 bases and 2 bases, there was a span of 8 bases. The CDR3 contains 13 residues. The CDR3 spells CAISEGPAYEQYF. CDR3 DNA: TGTGCCATCAGTGAAGGGCCAGCCTACGAGCAGTACTTC.

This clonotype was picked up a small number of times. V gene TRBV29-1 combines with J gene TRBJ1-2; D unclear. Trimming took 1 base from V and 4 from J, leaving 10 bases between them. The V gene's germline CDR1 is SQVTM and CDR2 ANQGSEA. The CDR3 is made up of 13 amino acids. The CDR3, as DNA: TGCAGCGTTGAAGGGAGGCCCAGCTATGGCTACACCTTC. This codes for CSVEGRPSYGYTF. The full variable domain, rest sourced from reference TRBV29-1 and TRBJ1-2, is SAVISQKPSRDICQRGTSLTIQCQVDSQVTMMFWYRQQPGQSLTLIATANQGSEATYESGFVIDKFPISRPNLTFSTLTVSNMSPEDSSIYLCSVEGRPSYGYTFGSGTRLTVV.

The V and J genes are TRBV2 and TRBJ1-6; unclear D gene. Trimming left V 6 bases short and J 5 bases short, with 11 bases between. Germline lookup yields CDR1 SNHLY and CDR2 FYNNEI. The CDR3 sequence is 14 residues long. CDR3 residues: CASRSRENNSPLHF. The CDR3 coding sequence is TGTGCCAGCAGGTCGAGAGAAAATAATTCACCCCTCCACTTT.

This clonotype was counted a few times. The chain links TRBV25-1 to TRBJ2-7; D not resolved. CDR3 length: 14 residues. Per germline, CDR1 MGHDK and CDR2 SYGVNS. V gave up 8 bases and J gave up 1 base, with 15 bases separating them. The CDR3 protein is CASSRMTESYEQYF. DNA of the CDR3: TGTGCCAGCTCTAGGATGACGGAATCCTACGAGCAGTACTTC.

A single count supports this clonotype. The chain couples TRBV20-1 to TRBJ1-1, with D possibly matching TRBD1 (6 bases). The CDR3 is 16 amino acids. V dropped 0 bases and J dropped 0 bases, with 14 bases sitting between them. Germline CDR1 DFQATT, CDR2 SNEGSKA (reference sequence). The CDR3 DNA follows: TGCAGTGCTAGAGACCAGGGGAGGGCCATGAACACTGAAGCTTTCTTT. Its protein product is CSARDQGRAMNTEAFF.

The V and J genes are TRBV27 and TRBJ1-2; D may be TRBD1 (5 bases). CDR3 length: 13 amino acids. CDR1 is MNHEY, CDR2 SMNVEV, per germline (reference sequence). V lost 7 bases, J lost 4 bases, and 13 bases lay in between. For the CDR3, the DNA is TGTGCCAGCAAAGGGTTAGGGACCTATGGCTACACCTTC. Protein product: CASKGLGTYGYTF.

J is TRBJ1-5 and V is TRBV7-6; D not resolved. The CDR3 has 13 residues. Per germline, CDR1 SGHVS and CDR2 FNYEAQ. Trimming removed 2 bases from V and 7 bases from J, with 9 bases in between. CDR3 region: CASSLRKGQPQHF. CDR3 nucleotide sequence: TGTGCCAGCAGCTTAAGAAAGGGCCAGCCCCAGCATTTT.

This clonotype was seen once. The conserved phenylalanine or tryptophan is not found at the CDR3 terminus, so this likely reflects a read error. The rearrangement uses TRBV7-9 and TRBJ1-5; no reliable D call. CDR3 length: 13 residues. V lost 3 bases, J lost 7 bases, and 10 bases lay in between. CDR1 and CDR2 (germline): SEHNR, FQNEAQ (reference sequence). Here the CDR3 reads CASSFSGGQPQHS. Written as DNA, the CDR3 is TGTGCCAGCAGCTTTTCGGGTGGCCAGCCCCAGCATTCT.

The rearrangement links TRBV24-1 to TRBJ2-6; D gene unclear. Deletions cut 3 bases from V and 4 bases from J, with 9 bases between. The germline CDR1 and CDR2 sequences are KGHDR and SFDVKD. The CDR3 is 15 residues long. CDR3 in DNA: TGTGCCACCAGTGATGGGGATACGGGGGCCAACGTCCTGACTTTC. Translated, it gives CATSDGDTGANVLTF.

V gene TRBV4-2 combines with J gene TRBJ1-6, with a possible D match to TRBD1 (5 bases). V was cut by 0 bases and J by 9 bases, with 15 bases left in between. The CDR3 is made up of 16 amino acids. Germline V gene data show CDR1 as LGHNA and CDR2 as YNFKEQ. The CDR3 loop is CASSQDRGIVGSPLHF. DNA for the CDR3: TGTGCCAGCAGCCAAGATCGGGGCATAGTAGGTTCACCCCTCCACTTT.

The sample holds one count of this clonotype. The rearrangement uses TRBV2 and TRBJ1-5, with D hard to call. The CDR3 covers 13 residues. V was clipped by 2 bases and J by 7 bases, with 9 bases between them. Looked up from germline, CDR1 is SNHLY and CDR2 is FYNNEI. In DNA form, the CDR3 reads TGTGCCAGCAGTGAAAGGGAAAGACAGCCCCAGCATTTT. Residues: CASSERERQPQHF.

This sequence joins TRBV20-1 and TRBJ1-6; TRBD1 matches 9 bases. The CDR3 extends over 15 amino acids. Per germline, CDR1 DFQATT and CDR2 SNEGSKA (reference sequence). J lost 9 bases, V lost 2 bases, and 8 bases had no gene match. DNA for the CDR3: TGCAGTGCTAGACGTATAGGGACAGGGACTTCACCCCTCCACTTT. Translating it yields CSARRIGTGTSPLHF.

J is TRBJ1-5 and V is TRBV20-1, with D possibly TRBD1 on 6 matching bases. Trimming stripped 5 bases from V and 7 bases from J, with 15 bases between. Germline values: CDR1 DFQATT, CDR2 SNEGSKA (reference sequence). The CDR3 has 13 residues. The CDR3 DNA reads TGCAGTGCTCCGGGACAACTAGGGCAGCCCCAGCATTTT. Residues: CSAPGQLGQPQHF.

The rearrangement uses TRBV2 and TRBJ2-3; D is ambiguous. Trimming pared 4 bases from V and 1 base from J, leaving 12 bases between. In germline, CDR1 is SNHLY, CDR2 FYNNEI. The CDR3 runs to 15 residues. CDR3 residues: CASSAYLTRTDTQYF. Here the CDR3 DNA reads TGTGCCAGCAGTGCCTACCTGACTCGCACAGATACGCAGTATTTT. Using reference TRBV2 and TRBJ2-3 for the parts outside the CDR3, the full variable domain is EPEVTQTPSHQVTQMGQEVILRCVPISNHLYFYWYRQILGQKVEFLVSFYNNEISEKSEIFDDQFSVERPDGSNFTLKIRSTKLEDSAMYFCASSAYLTRTDTQYFGPGTRLTVL.

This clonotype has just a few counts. The CDR3 nucleotides are TGTGCCACCAGGGGGGACAGGGAACGATCACCCCTCCACTTT. Translated, it gives CATRGDRERSPLHF. This chain joins TRBV15 and TRBJ1-6, with 9 nucleotides matching TRBD1. Trimming cost V 6 bases and J 10 bases; bases outside gene matches: 7. The CDR3 sequence is 14 residues long. Per the germline V gene, CDR1 is LNHNV and CDR2 is YYDKDF (reference sequence). The full variable domain, with the rest looked up from reference TRBV15 and TRBJ1-6, is DAMVIQNPRYQVTQFGKPVTLSCSQTLNHNVMYWYQQKSSQAPKLLFHYYDKDFNNEADTPDNFQSRRPNTSFCFLDIRSPGLGDTAMYLCATRGDRERSPLHFGNGTRLTVT.

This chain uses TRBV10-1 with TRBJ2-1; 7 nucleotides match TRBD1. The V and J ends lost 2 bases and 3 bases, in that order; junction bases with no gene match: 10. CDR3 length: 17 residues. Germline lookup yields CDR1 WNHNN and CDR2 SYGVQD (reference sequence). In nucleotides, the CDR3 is TGCGCCAGCAGTGAGGAGGGGGACAGAGGTCACTACAATGAGCAGTTCTTC. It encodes CASSEEGDRGHYNEQFF.

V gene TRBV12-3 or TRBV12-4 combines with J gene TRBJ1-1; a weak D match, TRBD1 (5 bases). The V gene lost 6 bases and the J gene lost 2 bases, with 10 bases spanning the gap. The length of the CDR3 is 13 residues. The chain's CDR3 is CASRQGLNTEAFF. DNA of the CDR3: TGTGCCAGCAGGCAGGGACTTAACACTGAAGCTTTCTTT.

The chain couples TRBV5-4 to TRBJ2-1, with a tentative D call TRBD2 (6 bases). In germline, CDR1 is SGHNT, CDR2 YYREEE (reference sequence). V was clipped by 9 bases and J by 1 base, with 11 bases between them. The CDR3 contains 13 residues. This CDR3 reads CATRDLSYNEQFF. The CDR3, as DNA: TGTGCCACCCGGGACTTATCCTACAATGAGCAGTTCTTC. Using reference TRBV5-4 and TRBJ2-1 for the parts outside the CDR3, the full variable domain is ETGVTQSPTHLIKTRGQQVTLRCSSQSGHNTVSWYQQALGQGPQFIFQYYREEENGRGNFPPRFSGLQFPNYSSELNVNALELDDSALYLCATRDLSYNEQFFGPGTRLTVL.

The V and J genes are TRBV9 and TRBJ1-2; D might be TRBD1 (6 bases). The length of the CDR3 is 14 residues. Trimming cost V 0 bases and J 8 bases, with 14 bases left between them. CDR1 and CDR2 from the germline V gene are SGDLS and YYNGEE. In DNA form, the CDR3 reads TGTGCCAGCAGCGTAGTTGGGGGGCAAGAAGGCTACACCTTC. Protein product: CASSVVGGQEGYTF.

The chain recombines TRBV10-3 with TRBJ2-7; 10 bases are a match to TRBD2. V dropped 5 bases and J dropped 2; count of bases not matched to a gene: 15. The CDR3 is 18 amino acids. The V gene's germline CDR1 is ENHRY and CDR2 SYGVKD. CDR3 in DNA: TGTGCCATCAGTAAGTTTGGGCTAGCGGGGGCCGAAACCTACGAGCAGTACTTC. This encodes CAISKFGLAGAETYEQYF.

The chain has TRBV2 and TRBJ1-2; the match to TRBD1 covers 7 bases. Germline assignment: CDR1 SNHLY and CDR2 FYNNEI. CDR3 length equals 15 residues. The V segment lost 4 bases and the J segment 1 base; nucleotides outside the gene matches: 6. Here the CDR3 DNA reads TGTGCCAGCAGTGCGGGACAGCAACTTAACTATGGCTACACCTTC. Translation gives CASSAGQQLNYGYTF. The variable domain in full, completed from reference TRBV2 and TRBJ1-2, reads EPEVTQTPSHQVTQMGQEVILRCVPISNHLYFYWYRQILGQKVEFLVSFYNNEISEKSEIFDDQFSVERPDGSNFTLKIRSTKLEDSAMYFCASSAGQQLNYGYTFGSGTRLTVV.

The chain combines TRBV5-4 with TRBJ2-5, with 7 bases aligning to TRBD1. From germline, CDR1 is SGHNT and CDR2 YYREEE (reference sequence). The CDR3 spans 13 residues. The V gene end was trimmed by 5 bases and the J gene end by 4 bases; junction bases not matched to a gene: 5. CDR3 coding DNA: TGTGCCAGCAGTAGTGACAGGGTAGAGACCCAGTACTTC. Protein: CASSSDRVETQYF.

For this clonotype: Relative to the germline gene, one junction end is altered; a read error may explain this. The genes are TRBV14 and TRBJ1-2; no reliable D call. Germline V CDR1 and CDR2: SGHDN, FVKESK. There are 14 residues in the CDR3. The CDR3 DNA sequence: TGTGCCAGTAGCCAAGTCGGGGATAACTATGGCTACACCTTC. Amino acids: CASSQVGDNYGYTF.

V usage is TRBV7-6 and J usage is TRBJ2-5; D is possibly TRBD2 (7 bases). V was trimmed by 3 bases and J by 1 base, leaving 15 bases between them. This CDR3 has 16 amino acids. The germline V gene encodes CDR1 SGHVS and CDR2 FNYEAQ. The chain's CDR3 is CASSLNTGGFQETQYF. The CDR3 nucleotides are TGTGCCAGCAGCTTGAATACGGGGGGCTTCCAAGAGACCCAGTACTTC.

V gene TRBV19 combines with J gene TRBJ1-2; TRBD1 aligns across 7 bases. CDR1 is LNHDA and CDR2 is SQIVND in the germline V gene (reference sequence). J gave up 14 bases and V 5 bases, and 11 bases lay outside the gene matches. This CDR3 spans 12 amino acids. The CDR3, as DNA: TGTGCCAGTAGTTTGAGGGACAGTTTACCTACCTTC. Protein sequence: CASSLRDSLPTF.